The 28 T cell receptor beta chains reported below all come from one sample, sequenced in a study of T-cell reconstitution after alpha-beta-depleted transplantation in children. Unique molecular identifiers were incorporated into the prepared TCRbeta library. TCRdb independently ran MiXCR on the PCR reads; one entry per CDR3 protein. The sample has roughly 500,000 distinct CDR3 sequences; about 10% are singletons. Specimen: PBMCs, collected before TCRalphabeta/CD19-depleted stem cell transplant. These receptors were taken from a child aged 2-15 years with inherited bone marrow failure, due to receive a stem cell transplant.

This clonotype was detected many times. The rearrangement uses TRBV12-3 or TRBV12-4 and TRBJ2-1; 9 positions agree with TRBD2. The CDR3 has 17 residues. J gave up 10 bases and V 3 bases, and 16 bases lay outside the gene matches. CDR3 nucleotide sequence: TGTGCCAGCAGTTTGGGGGTTAGCGGGAGTAAAGTAACCGAGCAGTTCTTC. Translation: CASSLGVSGSKVTEQFF.

This clonotype was picked up many times. At one end the junction does not follow the germline gene, possibly because of a read error. The chain joins TRBV5-5 to TRBJ1-2; 8 bases fit TRBD1. The CDR3 spans 16 residues. CDR1 and CDR2 (germline): SGHKS, YYEKEE (reference sequence). The CDR3 loop is CASSLETLGTGVWTLF. The CDR3 nucleotides are TGTGCCAGCAGCCTGGAAACTCTAGGGACAGGTGTCTGGACCCTTTTC.

This rearrangement joins TRBV20-1 to TRBJ2-1, with 9 bases fitting TRBD2. Germline values: CDR1 DFQATT, CDR2 SNEGSKA (reference sequence). The CDR3 extends over 17 amino acids. Germline trimming cut 1 base from V and 2 bases from J; bases unmatched to any gene: 9. CDR3 DNA sequence: TGCAGTGCTAGAGTCAGTAGCGGGAGAGTCGCCTACAATGAGCAGTTCTTC. Amino acids: CSARVSSGRVAYNEQFF.

This clonotype was detected ten times or more. The chain is built from TRBV29-1 and TRBJ2-1; D possibly corresponds to TRBD1 (6 bases). The V gene's germline CDR1 is SQVTM and CDR2 ANQGSEA. The length of the CDR3 is 15 residues. Trimming took off 6 bases at V and 4 bases at J, with 19 bases between the two ends. DNA for the CDR3: TGCAGCGTCCCGGACACAGGGTCGGTTTACAATGAGCAGTTCTTC. Residues: CSVPDTGSVYNEQFF.

This clonotype was observed at least ten times. J is TRBJ2-1 and V is TRBV12-3 or TRBV12-4; D might be TRBD2 (6 bases). The CDR3 sequence is 13 residues long. V gave up 5 bases and J gave up 10 bases, with 15 bases separating them. CDR3 amino acids: CASSVSSVGEQFF. CDR3 DNA sequence: TGTGCCAGCAGTGTATCTAGCGTTGGGGAGCAGTTCTTC.

Many counts were recorded for this clonotype. V usage is TRBV3-1 and J usage is TRBJ2-7; tentatively, D is TRBD1 or TRBD2 (5 bases each). V was cut by 5 bases and J by 3 bases, with 14 bases left in between. The germline V gene has CDR1 LGHDT and CDR2 YNNKEL (reference sequence). This CDR3 region has 14 residues. The CDR3 region has the DNA TGTGCCAGCAGCACCGGGACGGGCTACTACGAGCAGTACTTC. Residues: CASSTGTGYYEQYF.

This chain links TRBV11-2 with TRBJ2-7; no reliable D call. Germline V gene lookup returns CDR1 SGHAT and CDR2 FQNNGV. Trimming pared 3 bases from V and 0 bases from J, leaving 9 bases between. The CDR3 has 14 residues. The CDR3, as DNA: TGTGCCAGCAGCTTTTGGAGTCCCTCCTACGAGCAGTACTTC. It specifies CASSFWSPSYEQYF.

V gene TRBV6-1 combines with J gene TRBJ1-1; D gene unclear. The CDR3 sequence is 14 residues long. Trimming shortened V by 8 bases and J by 1 base, and 14 bases separated the two germline ends. Germline V gene lookup returns CDR1 MNHNS and CDR2 SASEGT. CDR3 in DNA: TGTGCCAGCGGATCTCGGGGTTGGAACACTGAAGCTTTCTTT. Translation: CASGSRGWNTEAFF.

The rearrangement uses TRBV12-3 or TRBV12-4 and TRBJ2-6; D perhaps matches TRBD2 (5 bases). Trimming removed 4 bases at V and 0 bases at J, with 7 bases between. The CDR3 contains 15 residues. CDR3 DNA sequence: TGTGCCAGCAGTTCCGGGATCTCTGGGGCCAACGTCCTGACTTTC. Amino acids: CASSSGISGANVLTF.

V gene TRBV12-3 or TRBV12-4 combines with J gene TRBJ2-1; 7 bases align to TRBD2. V lost 8 bases, J lost 3 bases, and 7 bases stayed unmatched. The CDR3 runs to 14 residues. CDR3 sequence (DNA): TGTGCCAGCGGCGGGACTAACAACTACAATGAGCAGTTCTTC. This gives the protein CASGGTNNYNEQFF.

This clonotype was recorded at least ten times. This sequence joins TRBV7-8 and TRBJ1-2; D gene unclear. The germline V gene encodes CDR1 SGHVS and CDR2 FQNEAQ. This CDR3 has 14 amino acids. V was pared by 3 bases and J by 8 bases, with 16 bases between. The CDR3 nucleotides read TGTGCCAGCAGCTTCGGCGGGCCCGGAGGGGGCTACACCTTC. This sequence encodes CASSFGGPGGGYTF.

Regarding this clonotype: This may be a read error: a much more frequent sequence differs by one nucleotide. The J gene is TRBJ2-1, the V gene TRBV24-1, with TRBD2 identical over 7 bases. The J segment lost 2 bases and the V segment lost 3 bases, leaving 12 bases of the junction unmatched. The germline CDR1 and CDR2 sequences are KGHDR and SFDVKD. The CDR3 runs to 18 residues. The chain's CDR3 is CATSDPVEGRATYNEQFF. DNA for the CDR3: TGTGCCACCAGTGATCCCGTGGAAGGGAGGGCCACCTACAATGAGCAGTTCTTC.

This clonotype was observed many times. The chain uses TRBV21-1 and TRBJ2-1; the table calls TRBD1, which could not be checked here. TRBV21-1 represents a pseudogene. This CDR3 is 15 amino acids long. The CDR3, as DNA: TGTGCCAGCACCGAAAAGGGGGAATCCTACAATGAGCAGTTCTTC. Its translation is CASTEKGESYNEQFF.

This clonotype was counted a few times. The J gene is TRBJ2-1, the V gene TRBV4-3, with D possibly being TRBD2 (7 bases). CDR3 length: 18 residues. V lost 0 bases and J 0 bases, leaving 15 bases between the germline ends. Germline values: CDR1 LGHNA, CDR2 YSLEER. Written as DNA, the CDR3 is TGCGCCAGCAGCCAAGATCCCGGGGGGCGGAGCTCCTACAATGAGCAGTTCTTC. Its protein product is CASSQDPGGRSSYNEQFF.

This clonotype showed up many times. This chain joins TRBV24-1 and TRBJ2-1, with D maybe TRBD2 (6 bases). The CDR3 runs to 13 residues. Germline CDR1 is KGHDR and CDR2 is SFDVKD. Trimming took 7 bases from V and 9 from J, leaving 15 bases between them. The CDR3 spells CATSEGLISEQFF. The CDR3 nucleotides are TGTGCCACCAGCGAGGGACTGATATCTGAGCAGTTCTTC.

The chain combines TRBV20-1 with TRBJ1-6; 7 nucleotides align to TRBD1. The germline gives CDR1 DFQATT, CDR2 SNEGSKA (reference sequence). This CDR3 spans 13 amino acids. V was pared by 3 bases and J by 8 bases, with 4 bases of the junction left unmatched. CDR3 coding DNA: TGCAGTGCTAGGAGACAGGGCGATTCACCCCTCCACTTT. Its protein product is CSARRQGDSPLHF.

This clonotype was counted many times. The V call is TRBV20-1, the J call TRBJ1-2, with D unclear. Per the germline V gene, CDR1 is DFQATT and CDR2 is SNEGSKA (reference sequence). The CDR3 is made up of 12 amino acids. V shed 3 bases and J shed 7 bases, with 12 bases lying between them. The CDR3 nucleotides are TGCAGTGCTAGTGTGGGAGGCGCTGGCTACACCTTC. Translation gives CSASVGGAGYTF.

The sample holds many counts of this clonotype. CDR3: CASRTTGTGGDGTF. Here the CDR3 DNA reads TGTGCCAGCAGGACTACCGGGACAGGGGGCGACGGCACCTTC. This sequence joins TRBV12-3 or TRBV12-4 and TRBJ1-2; 12 bases agree with TRBD1. This CDR3 region has 14 residues. Trimming removed 6 bases from V and 13 bases from J; junction bases left unmatched: 12.

The CDR3 spells CASSLLMTSGGTDTQYF. CDR3 coding DNA: TGCGCCAGCAGCTTGCTGATGACTAGCGGAGGCACAGATACGCAGTATTTT. The chain joins TRBV5-1 to TRBJ2-3, with 9 nucleotides matching TRBD2. With 1 base clipped from V and 1 base from J, the junction kept 7 bases outside the gene matches. There are 17 residues in the CDR3. Germline values: CDR1 SGHRS, CDR2 YFSETQ.

V gene TRBV4-3 combines with J gene TRBJ2-7; TRBD1 or TRBD2 may be the D gene (6 bases each). The germline V and J ends were trimmed by 1 base and 5 bases, with 24 bases remaining between them. The CDR3 is 18 amino acids. Germline loops: CDR1 LGHNA, CDR2 YSLEER. CDR3: CASSQGSSPKGGYNEQYF. CDR3 coding DNA: TGCGCCAGCAGCCAAGGGTCGTCCCCTAAGGGGGGATACAACGAGCAGTACTTC.

As regards this clonotype: A read error may explain this, as a much larger clone is one base away. In DNA form, the CDR3 reads TGTGCCAGCTCCGATGGACAGGGGGCCCCCTACAATGGGCAGTTCTTC. It codes for CASSDGQGAPYNGQFF. The rearrangement joins TRBV28 to TRBJ2-1; 11 bases line up with TRBD1. Germline V gives CDR1 MDHEN, CDR2 SYDVKM. The CDR3 loop spans 16 amino acids.

This clonotype was seen a few times. The chain has TRBV6-5 and TRBJ1-2; 8 bases agree with TRBD1. The CDR3 has 17 residues. V lost 0 bases, J lost 2 bases, and 8 bases stayed unmatched. Germline V gives CDR1 MNHEY, CDR2 SVGAGI. CDR3 sequence (DNA): TGTGCCAGCAGTTACTCGGGGAAACAGGGGGGGAACTATGGCTACACCTTC. Protein: CASSYSGKQGGNYGYTF.

The table lists this clonotype with many counts. V is TRBV6-6 and J is TRBJ2-5; D unresolved. The germline CDR1 and CDR2 sequences are MNHNY and SVGAGI (reference sequence). The CDR3 has 12 residues. Trimming removed 6 bases from V and 5 bases from J, with 10 bases in between. The DNA of the CDR3 is TGTGCCAGCAGCTCACAAACTGAGACCCAGTACTTC. Amino acids: CASSSQTETQYF.

This clonotype showed up many times. This chain connects TRBV10-3 to TRBJ1-4; 10 bases align to TRBD1. This CDR3 has 13 amino acids. Per the germline V gene, CDR1 is ENHRY and CDR2 is SYGVKD. V dropped 8 bases and J dropped 4; count of bases not matched to a gene: 1. CDR3 in DNA: TGTGCCATCCGGGACAGGGGTAATGAAAAACTGTTTTTT. As protein: CAIRDRGNEKLFF.

This clonotype was recorded at least ten times. The rearrangement joins TRBV4-1 to TRBJ2-1; D tentatively fits TRBD1 or TRBD2 (5 bases each). Germline CDR1 MGHRA, CDR2 YSYEKL. V lost 0 bases and J lost 4, with 10 bases in between. CDR3 size: 15 residues. The CDR3: CASSQDGTDYNEQFF. The CDR3, as DNA: TGCGCCAGCAGCCAAGACGGGACGGATTACAATGAGCAGTTCTTC.

The sample holds many counts of this clonotype. The rearrangement links TRBV7-2 to TRBJ2-5; D unclear. The CDR3 has 14 residues. V dropped 1 base and J dropped 7 bases, with 13 bases sitting between them. Per germline, CDR1 SGHTA and CDR2 FQGNSA. The chain's CDR3 is CASSLDSGWRTQYF. The CDR3 DNA sequence: TGTGCCAGCAGCTTAGATTCTGGGTGGCGGACCCAGTACTTC.

This clonotype was counted ten times or more. J is TRBJ2-5 and V is TRBV15, with D perhaps matching TRBD1 (6 bases). The CDR3 has 16 residues. V was cut by 0 bases and J by 2 bases, with 13 bases left in between. The germline gives CDR1 LNHNV, CDR2 YYDKDF (reference sequence). CDR3 amino acids: CATSRDATGGQETQYF. The CDR3 nucleotides are TGTGCCACCAGCAGAGACGCGACAGGTGGACAAGAGACCCAGTACTTC. The variable domain in full, with the rest retrieved from reference TRBV15 and TRBJ2-5, is DAMVIQNPRYQVTQFGKPVTLSCSQTLNHNVMYWYQQKSSQAPKLLFHYYDKDFNNEADTPDNFQSRRPNTSFCFLDIRSPGLGDTAMYLCATSRDATGGQETQYFGPGTRLLVL.

This clonotype was counted at least ten times. The J gene is TRBJ2-7, the V gene TRBV4-3; 8 positions match TRBD2. This CDR3 comprises 16 residues. In germline, CDR1 is LGHNA, CDR2 YSLEER. V lost 0 bases to trimming and J lost 6 bases; unmatched junction nucleotides: 10. The CDR3 DNA reads TGCGCCAGCAGCCAAGATGGGGCGAGCGGGAGTCTCGAGCAGTACTTC. Its translation is CASSQDGASGSLEQYF.